The 12 T cell receptor beta chains presented below share a single source sample, sequenced in a study of cytomegalovirus exposure and HLA in healthy donors. Data came from immunoSEQ multiplex PCR; TCRdb stores just in-frame clones and leaves some out. The table shows approximately 76,000 clones, with approximately 94% occurring only once. Material: PBMCs. These receptors came from a woman between 18 and 29 years old in good health and CMV-seropositive.

This clone was picked up one time. The V gene is TRBV28, the J gene TRBJ1-1; 9 bases match TRBD1. CDR1 and CDR2 from the germline V gene are MDHEN and SYDVKM. The CDR3 contains 15 residues. J gave up 4 bases and V 6 bases, and 9 bases lay outside the gene matches. The CDR3 is CASRARDRALTEAFF. The CDR3 nucleotides are TGTGCCAGCAGAGCTCGGGACAGGGCCCTCACTGAAGCTTTCTTT.

The chain joins TRBV21-1 to TRBJ2-1; the table's D call TRBD2 went unverified against the DNA. TRBV21-1 is classified as a pseudogene. The CDR3 contains 13 residues. CDR3: CASIQGLLNEQFF. CDR3 nucleotide sequence: TGTGCCAGCATTCAGGGACTCCTCAATGAGCAGTTCTTC.

The CDR3 nucleotides read TGCGCCAGCAGCCTGGACAGTACTAATGAAAAACTGTTTTTT. Amino acid sequence: CASSLDSTNEKLFF. V usage is TRBV5-1 and J usage is TRBJ1-4; D possibly corresponds to TRBD1 (6 bases). Per the germline V gene, CDR1 is SGHRS and CDR2 is YFSETQ. The CDR3 spans 14 residues. With 4 bases removed from V and 2 bases from J, the gap between germline ends came to 9 bases.

The chain recombines TRBV9 with TRBJ1-4; the match to TRBD1 covers 7 bases. The V segment lost 4 bases and the J segment 4 bases; nucleotides outside the gene matches: 10. CDR1 is SGDLS and CDR2 is YYNGEE in the germline V gene. The CDR3 length is 16 residues. CDR3 DNA sequence: TGTGCCAGCAGCACAGAACCAGGGGGGATTAATGAAAAACTGTTTTTT. It translates to CASSTEPGGINEKLFF. The full variable domain, completed using reference TRBV9 and TRBJ1-4, is DSGVTQTPKHLITATGQRVTLRCSPRSGDLSVYWYQQSLDQGLQFLIQYYNGEERAKGNILERFSAQQFPDLHSELNLSSLELGDSALYFCASSTEPGGINEKLFFGSGTQLSVL.

The chain uses TRBV15 and TRBJ2-7, with a tentative D call TRBD2 (5 bases). With 3 bases removed from V and 1 base from J, the gap between germline ends came to 16 bases. The CDR3 is 16 residues long. Per the germline V gene, CDR1 is LNHNV and CDR2 is YYDKDF (reference sequence). The CDR3 DNA follows: TGTGCCACCAGCAGCTTATTAGAAACGGGGTCCTACGAGCAGTACTTC. Residues: CATSSLLETGSYEQYF.

The chain recombines TRBV4-2 with TRBJ1-5; the D gene is possibly TRBD1 (5 bases). The CDR3 runs to 15 residues. The V gene's germline CDR1 is LGHNA and CDR2 YNFKEQ. The germline V and J ends were trimmed by 1 base and 3 bases, with 10 bases remaining between them. CDR3 DNA: TGTGCCAGCAGCCAAGCTCAGGGATTCAATCAGCCCCAGCATTTT. It specifies CASSQAQGFNQPQHF.

The chain joins TRBV6-1 to TRBJ1-4; D unclear. Per germline, CDR1 MNHNS and CDR2 SASEGT. The CDR3 is 13 residues long. V dropped 6 bases and J dropped 7 bases, with 12 bases sitting between them. The CDR3 DNA sequence: TGTGCCAGCAGCCCAGGCCTCGTTGAAAAACTGTTTTTT. Protein: CASSPGLVEKLFF.

The chain has TRBV18 and TRBJ2-2; no definite D call. The CDR3 contains 13 residues. V shed 3 bases and J shed 5 bases, with 7 bases lying between them. The germline CDR1 and CDR2 sequences are KGHSH and LQKENI. DNA of the CDR3: TGTGCCAGCTCACCCGATCGGACCGGGGAGCTGTTTTTT. This sequence encodes CASSPDRTGELFF.

The chain is built from TRBV7-2 and TRBJ2-7; 8 bases agree with TRBD1. Germline lookup yields CDR1 SGHTA and CDR2 FQGNSA. This CDR3 region has 15 residues. V was clipped by 1 base and J by 5 bases; unmatched bases: 7. CDR3: CASSLGWTGRHEQYF. CDR3 bases: TGTGCCAGCAGCTTAGGGTGGACAGGGCGACACGAGCAGTACTTC.

The gene calls are TRBV6-5 and TRBJ2-7, with D maybe TRBD1 (6 bases). The germline gives CDR1 MNHEY, CDR2 SVGAGI. V was shortened by 4 bases and J by 5 bases, with 12 bases between the two germline ends. This CDR3 contains 13 residues. In DNA form, the CDR3 reads TGTGCCAGCAGTTCACAGGGAATCCACGAGCAGTACTTC. It translates to CASSSQGIHEQYF.

The J gene is TRBJ1-1, the V gene TRBV5-1, with D maybe TRBD1 (6 bases). From germline, CDR1 is SGHRS and CDR2 YFSETQ. V lost 4 bases, J lost 4 bases, and 14 bases lay in between. The length of the CDR3 is 14 residues. CDR3 residues: CASSQGGRGTEAFF. CDR3 DNA sequence: TGCGCCAGCAGCCAAGGGGGTCGGGGCACTGAAGCTTTCTTT.

This clone was recorded only once. V usage is TRBV5-1 and J usage is TRBJ2-7; 7 positions match TRBD2. V lost 1 base, J lost 5 bases, and 9 bases stayed unmatched. Germline V gene lookup returns CDR1 SGHRS and CDR2 YFSETQ. The CDR3 length is 15 residues. CDR3 sequence reads: CASSLFRTRGDEQYF. The CDR3 DNA is TGCGCCAGCAGCTTGTTCCGGACTAGGGGAGACGAGCAGTACTTC.